Below, 19 T cell receptor beta chains from the same sample are listed, as sequenced in a study of T-cell reconstitution after alpha-beta-depleted transplantation in children. Researchers prepared the TCRbeta library using unique molecular identifiers, the study reports. TCRdb independently ran MiXCR on the PCR reads; one entry per CDR3 protein. The table includes 450,000 to 550,000 distinct CDR3 sequences, about an eighth detected once. This material consisted of PBMCs, mostly from graft donor cells, taken 180 days after TCRalphabeta/CD19-depleted stem cell transplant. The receptors here all came from a female patient between 2 and 15 years old who had a stem cell transplant for aplastic anemia, so the T cells may come from the graft donor.

The gene calls are TRBV27 and TRBJ2-7; TRBD1 matches 10 bases. CDR1 MNHEY and CDR2 SMNVEV come from the germline V gene (reference sequence). The CDR3 is made up of 15 amino acids. The V gene end was trimmed by 5 bases and the J gene end by 2 bases; junction bases not matched to a gene: 6. The CDR3 loop is CASSIRDRGPYEQYF. CDR3 coding DNA: TGTGCCAGCAGTATCCGGGACAGGGGACCCTACGAGCAGTACTTC.

The sample holds a few counts of this clonotype. The CDR3 DNA reads TGTGCCAGCAGACTAGCGGGGAAGTACTTC. This gives the protein CASRLAGKYF. The rearrangement uses TRBV21-1 and TRBJ2-5; the table names TRBD2, a call not compared with the DNA. TRBV21-1 has pseudogene status. This CDR3 is 10 amino acids long.

At least ten counts were recorded for this clonotype. The V and J genes are TRBV5-1 and TRBJ2-7; D gene ambiguous. Germline V gene lookup returns CDR1 SGHRS and CDR2 YFSETQ. Trimming removed 4 bases from V and 0 bases from J, with 11 bases in between. The CDR3 is 14 residues long. The CDR3 DNA reads as TGCGCCAGCAGCCTGGATGGGTCCTCCTACGAGCAGTACGTC. It encodes CASSLDGSSYEQYV.

This clonotype was seen only a few times. Here the CDR3 reads CSARDTGTGSSGANVLTF. CDR3 nucleotide sequence: TGCAGTGCTAGAGACACCGGGACAGGGTCGTCTGGGGCCAACGTCCTGACTTTC. The chain joins TRBV20-1 to TRBJ2-6; 9 nucleotides align to TRBD1. V shed 0 bases and J 1 base; nucleotides not matched to a gene: 7. The CDR3 totals 18 residues. Germline V gene lookup returns CDR1 DFQATT and CDR2 SNEGSKA (reference sequence).

The V call is TRBV5-1, the J call TRBJ2-7, with D perhaps TRBD1 or TRBD2 (5 bases each). Germline CDR1 and CDR2: SGHRS and YFSETQ. This CDR3 comprises 16 residues. Trimming left V 2 bases short and J 0 bases short, with 15 bases between. The DNA of the CDR3 is TGCGCCAGCAGCTTAGAGAGGGGCTACGGCTCCTACGAGCAGTACTTC. Protein product: CASSLERGYGSYEQYF.

The chain carries TRBV4-3 and TRBJ1-3, with D uncertain. Trimming stripped 0 bases from V and 3 bases from J, with 9 bases between. Germline assignment: CDR1 LGHNA and CDR2 YSLEER. The CDR3 is 15 amino acids. The CDR3 region is CASSQEGSFGNTIYF. For the CDR3, the DNA is TGCGCCAGCAGCCAAGAAGGATCCTTTGGAAACACCATATATTTT.

The genes are TRBV7-6 and TRBJ2-2; D is uncertain. Trimming removed 4 bases at V and 1 base at J, with 7 bases between. Looked up from germline, CDR1 is SGHVS and CDR2 is FNYEAQ. The CDR3 runs to 14 residues. The CDR3, as DNA: TGTGCCAGCAGCTACAGACTGAACACCGGGGAGCTGTTTTTT. Encoded protein: CASSYRLNTGELFF.

This clonotype was seen a few times. The chain has TRBV7-2 and TRBJ2-4; D not resolved. Trimming shortened V by 2 bases and J by 0 bases, and 11 bases separated the two germline ends. This CDR3 comprises 16 residues. The germline gives CDR1 SGHTA, CDR2 FQGNSA. The CDR3 DNA is TGTGCCAGCAGCTTAATCGGTTCGGTAGCCAAAAACATTCAGTACTTC. It codes for CASSLIGSVAKNIQYF.

This clonotype was seen more than once but under ten times. The rearrangement uses TRBV28 and TRBJ2-7, with a tentative D call TRBD2 (5 bases). The CDR3 loop spans 15 amino acids. Germline V gene lookup returns CDR1 MDHEN and CDR2 SYDVKM. V lost 5 bases, J lost 7 bases, and 21 bases lay in between. The CDR3 bases are TGTGCCAGCAGTGCCTGGGAGCCCAGAACGGAAGAGCAGTACTTC. It is translated as CASSAWEPRTEEQYF.

The chain employs TRBV20-1 and TRBJ1-1, with D unclear. Germline CDR1 and CDR2: DFQATT and SNEGSKA (reference sequence). V was pared by 0 bases and J by 0 bases, with 5 bases between. This CDR3 has 13 residues. The CDR3 bases are TGCAGTGCTAGAGACAGTTTGAACACTGAAGCTTTCTTT. Translation gives CSARDSLNTEAFF.

The J gene is TRBJ2-7, the V gene TRBV28, with D unclear. Germline CDR1 MDHEN, CDR2 SYDVKM. V was cut by 3 bases and J by 2 bases, with 11 bases left in between. The CDR3 totals 14 residues. The CDR3 DNA is TGTGCCAGCAGTTTTACGGCCCTTACCTACGAGCAGTACTTC. Translated: CASSFTALTYEQYF.

The genes are TRBV6-2 or TRBV6-3 and TRBJ2-7; 10 bases line up with TRBD1. The J segment lost 4 bases and the V segment lost 0 bases, leaving 6 bases of the junction unmatched. The CDR3 length is 16 residues. From germline, CDR1 is MNHEY and CDR2 SVGEGT. CDR3 protein: CASSYSAGTGAYEQYV. In DNA form, the CDR3 reads TGTGCCAGCAGTTACTCCGCCGGGACAGGGGCGTACGAGCAGTACGTC.

Here the CDR3 reads CASMGNFANTGELFF. In DNA, the CDR3 is TGTGCCAGCATGGGAAATTTCGCGAACACCGGGGAGCTGTTTTTT. This chain uses TRBV2 with TRBJ2-2; no firm D call. The germline V gene has CDR1 SNHLY and CDR2 FYNNEI. With 7 bases removed from V and 0 bases from J, the gap between germline ends came to 12 bases. The CDR3 extends over 15 amino acids.

This clonotype was seen only a few times. In DNA form, the CDR3 reads TGTGCCAGCAGTTCCAGGGGATTGGGGCAGTTCTTC. Its translation is CASSSRGLGQFF. V gene TRBV28 combines with J gene TRBJ2-1, with D possibly matching TRBD1 (6 bases). Germline V gene sequence: CDR1 MDHEN, CDR2 SYDVKM. The CDR3 covers 12 residues. V dropped 4 bases and J dropped 12 bases, with 13 bases sitting between them.

This clonotype has a handful of counts. The rearrangement links TRBV29-1 to TRBJ2-3; the match to TRBD2 covers 13 bases. The CDR3 is made up of 17 amino acids. Germline V gives CDR1 SQVTM, CDR2 ANQGSEA. The CDR3 coding sequence is TGCAGTATATTGGGACTAGCGGGACGCAACCCCACAGATACGCAGTATTTT. Translating gives CSILGLAGRNPTDTQYF.

This clonotype occurred a few times. The genes are TRBV20-1 and TRBJ1-1; D is undetermined. The CDR3 spans 11 residues. Germline assignment: CDR1 DFQATT and CDR2 SNEGSKA (reference sequence). V lost 8 bases, J lost 0 bases, and 7 bases lay in between. The CDR3 DNA follows: TGCAGTCTTCATTTGAACACTGAAGCTTTCTTT. Protein sequence: CSLHLNTEAFF.

The rearrangement links TRBV4-3 to TRBJ2-7; 9 bases fit TRBD2. The V segment lost 3 bases and the J segment 5 bases; nucleotides outside the gene matches: 11. The CDR3 sequence is 16 residues long. Germline V gene lookup returns CDR1 LGHNA and CDR2 YSLEER. CDR3 DNA sequence: TGCGCCAGCAGCCATACCAGAGCGGGAGGTCTCCACGAGCAGTACTTC. The encoded protein is CASSHTRAGGLHEQYF.

This clonotype has a handful of counts. The chain uses TRBV27 and TRBJ2-1; D is uncertain. Germline assignment: CDR1 MNHEY and CDR2 SMNVEV (reference sequence). The CDR3 consists of 12 residues. Deletions cut 5 bases from V and 5 bases from J, with 7 bases between. The DNA for the CDR3 is TGTGCCAGCAGTCTTTCCAACAATGAGCAGTTCTTC. It is translated as CASSLSNNEQFF.

This clonotype has ten or more counts. The chain combines TRBV4-3 with TRBJ1-4, with D perhaps matching TRBD1 (5 bases). The CDR3 contains 15 residues. Trimming cost V 1 base and J 5 bases, with 11 bases left between them. Looked up from germline, CDR1 is LGHNA and CDR2 is YSLEER. The CDR3 reads CASSQVGHFNEKLFF. The CDR3 bases are TGCGCCAGCAGCCAAGTTGGACACTTCAATGAAAAACTGTTTTTT.